This T cell receptor beta chain was sequenced for a study of cytomegalovirus exposure and HLA in healthy donors. Study information: In a later analysis, the 100 to 150 validation repertoires were reported to have used the same platform as the approximately 670 first-cohort repertoires. General study results and limits: The classifier reportedly diagnosed cytomegalovirus status with high specificity and sensitivity. The majority of TCR sequences were rare, yet some public TCRs appeared in many donors.

The study drew the donors from its approximately 110-subject validation cohort, separate from the approximately 700-subject first cohort. Worth noting for this clone: Antigen unknown.

This CDR3 is built from 20 residues. The V and J ends lost 1 base and 1 base respectively, with 23 bases between them. Germline V gene sequence: CDR1 SGHDN, CDR2 FVKESK. The method was immunoSEQ multiplex PCR; TCRdb's version includes in-frame clones alone and lacks a portion of them. Seen here are around 150,000 clones, 70% to 85% observed once, and the top ten hold 30%. Material: PBMCs. The chain uses TRBV14 and TRBJ1-3, with D maybe TRBD1 (6 bases). This receptor was obtained from a man younger than 45 in good health and CMV-seropositive. The CDR3 region is CASSQGVSAGQMSSGNTIYF. CDR3 DNA: TGTGCCAGCAGCCAAGGAGTATCAGCAGGACAGATGAGTTCTGGAAACACCATATATTTT.